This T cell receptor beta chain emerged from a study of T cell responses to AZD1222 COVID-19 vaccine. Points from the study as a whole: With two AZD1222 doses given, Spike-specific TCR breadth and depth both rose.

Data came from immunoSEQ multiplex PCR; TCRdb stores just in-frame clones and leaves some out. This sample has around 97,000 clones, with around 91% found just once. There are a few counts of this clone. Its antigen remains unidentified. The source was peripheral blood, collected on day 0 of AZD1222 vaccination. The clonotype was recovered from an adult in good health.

In nucleotides, the CDR3 is TGTGCCACCACCCCCGACGTTGGGGCGGGAAAGGCGGAGACCCAGTACTTC. Translation gives CATTPDVGAGKAETQYF. V usage is TRBV15 and J usage is TRBJ2-5; D is possibly TRBD2 (6 bases). The length of the CDR3 is 17 residues. Germline CDR1 is LNHNV and CDR2 is YYDKDF (reference sequence). Trimming took off 7 bases at V and 5 bases at J, with 26 bases between the two ends.